The 14 T cell receptor beta chains reported below all come from one sample, sequenced in a study of shared clonotypes between healthy human individuals. TCRdb keeps only in-frame clones here, not all; method: immunoSEQ multiplex PCR. The top ten hold approximately 2% of the sample, which has some 790,000 clones, roughly 72% seen once. Sequences were obtained from memory CD4+ T cells sorted from blood. The subset denotes: CD45RA-negative fraction. The receptors derive from a woman in her thirties in good health.

The chain combines TRBV27 with TRBJ1-2; a possible D gene is TRBD1 (5 bases). The CDR3 loop spans 18 amino acids. Germline V CDR1 and CDR2: MNHEY, SMNVEV (reference sequence). The V end lost 2 bases, the J end lost 1 base, and 20 bases lay between the germline ends. The CDR3 is CASSLKGPYQGLNYGYTF. Written as DNA, the CDR3 is TGTGCCAGCAGTTTAAAAGGCCCCTACCAGGGCCTTAACTATGGCTACACCTTC.

The chain has TRBV5-1 and TRBJ2-1; a possible D gene is TRBD2 (5 bases). The CDR3 loop spans 13 amino acids. Germline CDR1 reads SGHRS; CDR2 reads YFSETQ. V dropped 3 bases and J dropped 4 bases, with 8 bases sitting between them. The CDR3 loop reads CASSSRTYNEQFF. CDR3 nucleotides: TGCGCCAGCAGCTCCCGGACTTACAATGAGCAGTTCTTC.

This chain connects TRBV28 to TRBJ1-2; no clear D gene. The CDR3 sequence is 16 residues long. The V end was cut by 3 bases, the J end by 4 bases, with 18 bases between. The germline V gene has CDR1 MDHEN and CDR2 SYDVKM. Here the CDR3 reads CASSFMRQVPSYGYTF. In DNA form, the CDR3 reads TGTGCCAGCAGTTTCATGCGCCAGGTGCCTTCCTATGGCTACACCTTC.

The chain uses TRBV19 and TRBJ2-4; D is perhaps TRBD2 (6 bases). This CDR3 contains 17 residues. V lost 3 bases and J lost 0, with 15 bases in between. Looked up from germline, CDR1 is LNHDA and CDR2 is SQIVND (reference sequence). The CDR3 is CASSMAGLYRAKNIQYF. DNA of the CDR3: TGTGCCAGTAGTATGGCGGGGCTTTACAGAGCCAAAAACATTCAGTACTTC.

The chain combines TRBV4-2 with TRBJ2-5; 7 nucleotides align to TRBD2. The CDR3 is 15 amino acids. The V gene's germline CDR1 is LGHNA and CDR2 YNFKEQ. V lost 5 bases and J lost 5; bases outside the gene matches: 11. CDR3 DNA: TGTGCCAGCAGCTTTGGGGGAGGGCCGATGGAGACCCAGTACTTC. Protein sequence: CASSFGGGPMETQYF.

The V gene is TRBV9, the J gene TRBJ1-5; no definite D call. This CDR3 spans 11 amino acids. V lost 5 bases, J lost 5 bases, and 5 bases lay in between. The germline gives CDR1 SGDLS, CDR2 YYNGEE. The CDR3 DNA reads as TGTGCCAGCAGAGACTATCAGCCCCAGCATTTT. Its protein is CASRDYQPQHF.

V and J are TRBV11-3 and TRBJ2-3, with TRBD1 identical over 7 bases. CDR1 is SGHNT and CDR2 is YENEEA in the germline V gene. V lost 1 base and J lost 1; bases outside the gene matches: 2. The CDR3 is 15 residues long. In DNA, the CDR3 is TGTGCCAGCAGCTTAGGACAGGGAGGCACAGATACGCAGTATTTT. It encodes CASSLGQGGTDTQYF.

The chain recombines TRBV28 with TRBJ1-2, with D tentatively TRBD1 (5 bases). Germline V CDR1 and CDR2: MDHEN, SYDVKM. CDR3 size: 15 residues. Trimming shortened V by 6 bases and J by 4 bases, and 18 bases separated the two germline ends. CDR3 DNA: TGTGCCAGCAGCCCTATACACGGGGCTCCCTATGGCTACACCTTC. Protein: CASSPIHGAPYGYTF.

This chain joins TRBV6-5 and TRBJ2-7; no firm D call. Trimming left V 5 bases short and J 2 bases short, with 13 bases between. Germline CDR1 reads MNHEY; CDR2 reads SVGAGI. The length of the CDR3 is 14 residues. DNA for the CDR3: TGTGCCAGCAGTCCACAGAGTTTAACCTACGAGCAGTACTTC. As protein: CASSPQSLTYEQYF.

On this clone itself: A far larger clone is just one base off, so this is likely a read error. This sequence joins TRBV7-8 and TRBJ2-7, with no clear D. Trimming stripped 5 bases from V and 4 bases from J, with 15 bases between. The CDR3 runs to 14 residues. Germline V gene lookup returns CDR1 SGHVS and CDR2 FQNEAQ. The CDR3 nucleotides are TGTGCCAGCAGCCCCTGTGGCAGATCTTACGAGCAGTACTTC. Amino acid sequence: CASSPCGRSYEQYF.

The chain recombines TRBV5-1 with TRBJ2-2; 9 positions match TRBD2. The germline CDR1 and CDR2 sequences are SGHRS and YFSETQ. This CDR3 has 16 residues. The trim removed 2 bases at V and 3 bases at J, leaving 5 bases unmatched. CDR3 nucleotides: TGCGCCAGCAGCTTCCGAGCGGGGGGATACACCGGGGAGCTGTTTTTT. It yields the protein CASSFRAGGYTGELFF.

This clone occurred once. The rearrangement joins TRBV19 to TRBJ1-5, with 7 bases aligning to TRBD1. J gave up 3 bases and V 3 bases, and 5 bases lay outside the gene matches. This CDR3 contains 15 residues. The germline gives CDR1 LNHDA, CDR2 SQIVND (reference sequence). CDR3 nucleotides: TGTGCCAGTAGTATTCAGGGACAGCTCAATCAGCCCCAGCATTTT. As protein: CASSIQGQLNQPQHF.

The chain has TRBV5-1 and TRBJ2-1; 10 bases are shared with TRBD1. CDR3 length: 16 amino acids. Germline CDR1 and CDR2: SGHRS and YFSETQ. V lost 0 bases, J lost 7 bases, and 7 bases stayed unmatched. This chain's CDR3 is CASSLGDRGYSNEQFF. Written as DNA, the CDR3 is TGCGCCAGCAGCTTGGGGGACAGGGGCTATAGTAATGAGCAGTTCTTC.

This CDR3 is CASSVAGGPGNEQFF. The CDR3 DNA reads TGTGCCAGCAGTGTAGCGGGAGGGCCTGGGAATGAGCAGTTCTTC. The V call is TRBV7-7, the J call TRBJ2-1, with 11 bases matching TRBD2. Germline V gene lookup returns CDR1 SSHAT and CDR2 FNYEAQ (reference sequence). The CDR3 spans 15 residues. V shed 6 bases, J shed 7 bases, and the junction held 8 bases outside the gene matches.